These T cell receptor beta chains were read from a single sample in a study of T cell responses to AZD1222 COVID-19 vaccine. The table came from immunoSEQ multiplex PCR; TCRdb's copy has only in-frame clones and leaves some out. The sample carries about 150,000 clones, about nine tenths recorded once. The sample was peripheral blood, taken on day 0 of AZD1222 vaccination. The receptors come from an adult in good health. Both conserved end residues are part of each CDR3. D genes are given only for firm matches. Clone size, where shown, is once, few, many, or a class for clones that have expanded.

>TRBV28|TRBD1|NA|TRBJ1-1
CASSPSSFWTGVTEAFF
TGTGCCAGCAGTCCCAGTTCCTTCTGGACAGGGGTAACTGAAGCTTTCTTT
>TRBV5-1|NA|once|TRBJ1-4
CASSLRGSSNEKLFF
TGCGCCAGCAGCTTGCGGGGTAGCTCTAATGAAAAACTGTTTTTT
>TRBV27|NA|NA|TRBJ2-5
CASSLVHLRRETQYF
TGTGCCAGCAGTTTGGTACACCTTCGCCGGGAGACCCAGTACTTC
>TRBV5-1|TRBD1|NA|TRBJ1-1
CASSSLPDRGNTEAFF
TGCGCCAGCAGCTCGCTCCCCGACAGGGGAAACACTGAAGCTTTCTTT
>TRBV13|TRBD2|NA|TRBJ2-1
CASRRSGTTYNEQFF
TGTGCCAGCAGACGATCCGGGACTACCTACAATGAGCAGTTCTTC
>TRBV11-2|NA|NA|TRBJ2-7
CASTKSAYEQYF
TGTGCCAGCACCAAAAGCGCTTACGAGCAGTACTTC
>TRBV27|TRBD1|NA|TRBJ1-1
CASSSPHRGTEAFF
TGTGCCAGCAGTTCCCCCCACAGGGGCACTGAAGCTTTCTTT
>TRBV5-1|TRBD1|NA|TRBJ1-2
CASSPGQGPTGYTF
TGCGCCAGCAGCCCCGGACAGGGCCCAACTGGCTACACCTTC
>TRBV18|TRBD2|once|TRBJ2-1
CASSGGQTSGTSKYEQFF
TGTGCCAGCTCAGGGGGCCAGACTTCCGGGACTAGTAAATATGAGCAGTTCTTC
>TRBV29-1|TRBD2|NA|TRBJ2-1
CSVVRLAGFSTYNEQFF
TGCAGCGTTGTGAGGCTAGCGGGATTTAGTACCTACAATGAGCAGTTCTTC
>TRBV6-2/TRBV6-3|TRBD1|NA|TRBJ1-4
CASSYSGTGLKLFF
TGTGCCAGCAGTTACAGCGGGACAGGTCTAAAACTGTTTTTT
>TRBV5-5|NA|NA|TRBJ2-1
CASSLDGTGFYYNEQFF
TGTGCCAGCAGCTTGGATGGGACGGGATTTTACTACAATGAGCAGTTCTTC
>TRBV29-1|NA|NA|TRBJ2-5
CSVAGYQETQYF
TGCAGCGTTGCCGGATATCAAGAGACCCAGTACTTC
>TRBV7-9|TRBD1|NA|TRBJ2-7
CAAGTGTYEQYF
TGTGCCGCAGGGACAGGGACCTACGAGCAGTACTTC
>TRBV27|TRBD1|once|TRBJ2-1
CASSQSGTGLQDEQFF
TGTGCCAGCAGTCAATCCGGGACAGGGCTACAGGATGAGCAGTTCTTC
>TRBV18|NA|NA|TRBJ1-2
CASSPPAANYGYTF
TGTGCCAGCTCACCACCGGCGGCAAACTATGGCTACACCTTC
>TRBV7-2|NA|NA|TRBJ2-1
CASSLGTGEQFF
TGTGCCAGCAGCTTAGGAACGGGCGAGCAGTTCTTC
>TRBV28|NA|NA|TRBJ1-1
CASSLNQGRPNTEAFF
TGTGCCAGCAGTTTAAACCAGGGGCGACCTAACACTGAAGCTTTCTTT
>TRBV5-4|NA|NA|TRBJ1-6
CASSTGTLTNSPLHF
TGTGCCAGCAGCACTGGGACACTCACAAATTCACCCCTCCACTTT
>TRBV4-3|NA|NA|TRBJ2-7
CASSQDIKAYEQYF
TGCGCCAGCAGCCAAGATATCAAGGCCTACGAGCAGTACTTC
>TRBV9|TRBD2|few|TRBJ2-1
CASSVDPGGEQFF
TGTGCCAGCAGCGTAGACCCGGGAGGTGAGCAGTTCTTC
>TRBV27|TRBD2|NA|TRBJ2-1
CASSMTSGMGDEQFF
TGTGCCAGCAGTATGACTAGCGGGATGGGTGATGAGCAGTTCTTC
>TRBV6-1|TRBD1|NA|TRBJ1-1
CASSAYRTGENTEAFF
TGTGCCAGCAGTGCCTACCGGACAGGCGAAAACACTGAAGCTTTCTTT
>TRBV9|NA|NA|TRBJ1-1
CASSAGTGDLSTEAFF
TGTGCCAGCAGCGCAGGGACCGGCGATCTTAGCACTGAAGCTTTCTTT
>TRBV19|TRBD1|many|TRBJ1-2
CASSGFGQGGGGYTF
TGTGCCAGTAGTGGGTTCGGACAGGGCGGTGGTGGCTACACCTTC
>TRBV4-3|TRBD1|NA|TRBJ2-2
CASSVRTGLGPGTGELFF
TGCGCCAGCAGTGTTCGGACAGGGTTGGGTCCGGGCACCGGGGAGCTGTTTTTT
>TRBV28|NA|NA|TRBJ1-3
CASSLFSGGNTIYF
TGTGCCAGCAGTTTGTTCTCCGGGGGAAACACCATATATTTT
>TRBV2|NA|NA|TRBJ2-2
CASSAGVAGELFF
TGTGCCAGCAGCGCAGGGGTGGCCGGGGAGCTGTTTTTT
>TRBV28|NA|NA|TRBJ1-5
CASSFNQPQHF
TGTGCCAGCAGCTTCAATCAGCCCCAGCATTTT
>TRBV5-4|NA|NA|TRBJ1-2
CASSLRGVEDYGYTF
TGTGCCAGCAGCTTAAGAGGGGTGGAGGACTATGGCTACACCTTC
>TRBV19|TRBD1|NA|TRBJ1-1
CASSTGTGENTEAFF
TGTGCCAGTAGTACCGGGACAGGAGAGAACACTGAAGCTTTCTTT
>TRBV29-1|NA|NA|TRBJ1-3
CSVEEDRAGNTIYF
TGCAGCGTTGAAGAAGACCGGGCGGGAAACACCATATATTTT
>TRBV25-1|TRBD1|many|TRBJ2-1
CASSKQTGYEQFF
TGTGCCAGCAGTAAACAGACAGGGTATGAGCAGTTCTTC
>TRBV5-5|NA|NA|TRBJ2-3
CASSLISQTDTQYF
TGTGCCAGCAGCTTGATATCCCAAACAGATACGCAGTATTTT
>TRBV27|TRBD1|NA|TRBJ1-6
CASSFNRGLSYNSPLHF
TGTGCCAGCAGTTTCAACAGGGGGCTGTCCTATAATTCACCCCTCCACTTT
>TRBV9|NA|NA|TRBJ1-1
CASSSGADTEAFF
TGTGCCAGCAGTTCAGGGGCGGATACTGAAGCTTTCTTT
>TRBV4-2|NA|NA|TRBJ2-7
CASSQETGQREQYF
TGTGCCAGCAGCCAAGAAACAGGCCAGAGGGAGCAGTACTTC
>TRBV2|NA|once|TRBJ1-1
CASTIGLFAEAFF
TGTGCCAGTACCATCGGGTTGTTCGCTGAAGCTTTCTTT
>TRBV3-1/TRBV3-2|TRBD2|NA|TRBJ2-5
CASSQGASGFFQETQYF
TGTGCCAGCAGCCAAGGGGCTAGCGGATTCTTCCAAGAGACCCAGTACTTC
>TRBV3-1/TRBV3-2|NA|NA|TRBJ2-5
CASSHLPGAYQETQYF
TGTGCCAGCAGCCATCTACCGGGCGCGTACCAAGAGACCCAGTACTTC
>TRBV28|NA|NA|TRBJ1-2
CASSGSKGRDYGYTF
TGTGCCAGCAGTGGATCGAAGGGGCGAGACTATGGCTACACCTTC
>TRBV28|TRBD2|NA|TRBJ2-3
CASSSSGTSGRAAEYTQYF
TGTGCCAGCAGCTCCAGCGGGACTAGCGGGAGGGCCGCGGAGTATACGCAGTATTTT
>TRBV6-5|NA|NA|TRBJ2-7
CASSYEGIGYEQYF
TGTGCCAGCAGTTACGAGGGAATTGGCTACGAGCAGTACTTC
>TRBV27|NA|NA|TRBJ2-4
CASSLFPRSQPDSKNIQYF
TGTGCCAGCAGTTTATTCCCTCGGTCGCAGCCTGATTCCAAAAACATTCAGTACTTC
>TRBV4-2|NA|NA|TRBJ2-2
CASSQDGGELFF
TGTGCCAGCAGCCAAGATGGCGGGGAGCTGTTTTTT
>TRBV10-3|TRBD2|NA|TRBJ2-7
CATPKFASGAYEQYF
TGTGCCACCCCGAAGTTCGCTAGCGGCGCCTACGAGCAGTACTTC
>TRBV9|NA|NA|TRBJ2-5
CASSVAAGDETQYF
TGTGCCAGCAGCGTAGCGGCAGGGGATGAGACCCAGTACTTC
>TRBV7-2|NA|once|TRBJ1-2
CASSLGVRTNYGYTF
TGTGCCAGCAGCTTAGGAGTGCGAACTAACTATGGCTACACCTTC
>TRBV4-2|NA|few|TRBJ2-1
CASSQTEGSYNEQFF
TGTGCCAGCAGCCAAACAGAGGGGTCCTACAATGAGCAGTTCTTC
>TRBV7-2|TRBD1|once|TRBJ2-3
CASSLEGATDTQYF
TGTGCCAGCAGCTTAGAGGGGGCCACAGATACGCAGTATTTT
>TRBV5-5|TRBD1|NA|TRBJ2-1
CASSLAPGTGRINEQFF
TGTGCCAGCAGCCTAGCCCCCGGGACAGGGAGAATCAATGAGCAGTTCTTC
>TRBV28|TRBD2|NA|TRBJ2-3
CASSKLASDTQYF
TGTGCCAGCAGTAAACTAGCGTCGGATACGCAGTATTTT
>TRBV5-8|TRBD1|NA|TRBJ2-1
CASRGGTGKRDNEQFF
TGTGCCAGCAGAGGAGGGACAGGGAAGAGGGACAATGAGCAGTTCTTC